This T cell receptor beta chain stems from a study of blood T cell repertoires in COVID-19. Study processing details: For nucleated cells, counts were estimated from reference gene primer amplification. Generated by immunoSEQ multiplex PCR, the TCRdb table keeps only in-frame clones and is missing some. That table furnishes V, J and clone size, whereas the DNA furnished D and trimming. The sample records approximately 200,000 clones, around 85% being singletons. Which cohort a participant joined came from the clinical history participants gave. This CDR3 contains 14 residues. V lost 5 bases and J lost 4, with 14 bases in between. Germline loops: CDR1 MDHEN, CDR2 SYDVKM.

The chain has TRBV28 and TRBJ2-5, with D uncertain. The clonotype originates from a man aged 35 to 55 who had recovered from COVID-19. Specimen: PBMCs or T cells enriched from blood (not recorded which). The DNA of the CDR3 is TGTGCCAGCAGTCCAGACAACAATAGAGAGACCCAGTACTTC. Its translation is CASSPDNNRETQYF.